Reported below is one T cell receptor beta chain. Its antigen remains unknown. This entry belongs to a study of esophageal squamous cell carcinoma under preoperative chemotherapy. Study-wide findings and caveats: After treatment, tumor-infiltrating lymphocytes seemed to come partly from incoming peripheral T cells, not only local changes. Peripheral T cells showed a significant TCR diversity increase after chemotherapy, unlike tumor-infiltrating lymphocytes. Abundant clones tended to shrink rather than expand after paclitaxel-nedaplatin.

V shed 6 bases and J 3 bases; nucleotides not matched to a gene: 9. This CDR3 has 15 amino acids. CDR1 SGHAT and CDR2 FQNNGV come from the germline V gene. TCRdb re-called the PCR reads through MiXCR, storing one row per CDR3 protein. The data contain tens of thousands of distinct CDR3 sequences, around 50% of them seen just once; the ten biggest clones take up roughly 24%. This sample's time point: after preoperative PTX-NDP chemotherapy. Preoperative chemotherapy with paclitaxel-nedaplatin was given to patients before surgery. The V call is TRBV11-2, the J call TRBJ1-1; 8 bases agree with TRBD1. The receptor's source is a human donor with esophageal squamous cell carcinoma. The donor label of this sample is uncertain. Sample collection was performed from a patient given preoperative chemotherapy. The CDR3 sequence is CASSSGTGGYTEAFF. The DNA for the CDR3 is TGTGCCAGCAGTTCCGGGACAGGAGGTTACACTGAAGCTTTCTTT.